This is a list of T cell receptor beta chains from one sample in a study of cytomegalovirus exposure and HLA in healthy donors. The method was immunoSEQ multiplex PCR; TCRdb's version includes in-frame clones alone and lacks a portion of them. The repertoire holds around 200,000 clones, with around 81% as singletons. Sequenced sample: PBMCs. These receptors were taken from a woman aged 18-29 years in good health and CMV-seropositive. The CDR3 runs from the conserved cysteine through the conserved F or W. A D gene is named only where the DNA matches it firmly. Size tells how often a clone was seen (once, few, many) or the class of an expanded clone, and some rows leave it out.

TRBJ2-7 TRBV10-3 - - CAISELDSHEQYF TGTGCCATCAGTGAGTTGGACAGCCACGAGCAGTACTTC
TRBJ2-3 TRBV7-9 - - CASRGRGDTQYF TGTGCCAGCAGAGGCCGGGGAGATACGCAGTATTTT
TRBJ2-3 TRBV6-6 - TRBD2 CASRAGGTTDTQYF TGTGCCAGCCGAGCGGGGGGGACCACAGATACGCAGTATTTT
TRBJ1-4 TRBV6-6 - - CASSYQQGEKLFF TGTGCCAGCAGTTACCAGCAGGGTGAAAAACTGTTTTTT
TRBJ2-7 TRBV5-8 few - CASSYINPTYEQYF TGTGCCAGCAGCTACATCAACCCCACCTACGAGCAGTACTTC
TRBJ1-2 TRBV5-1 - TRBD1 CASSLVPGGNYGYTF TGCGCCAGCAGCTTGGTACCAGGGGGAAACTATGGCTACACCTTC
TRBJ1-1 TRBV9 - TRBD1 CASSPRTGEKNTEAFF TGTGCCAGCAGCCCTCGGACAGGGGAGAAGAACACTGAAGCTTTCTTT
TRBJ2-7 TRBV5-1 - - CASSLQLGGHRYEQYF TGCGCCAGCAGCTTGCAACTAGGAGGGCATCGGTACGAGCAGTACTTC
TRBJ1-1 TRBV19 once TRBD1 CASSIRTGMNTEAFF TGTGCCAGTAGTATCAGGACAGGGATGAACACTGAAGCTTTCTTT
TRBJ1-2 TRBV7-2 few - CASSLVGTPTF TGTGCCAGCAGCTTAGTAGGGACACCTACCTTC
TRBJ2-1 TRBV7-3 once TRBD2 CASSYLAVDYNEQFF TGTGCCAGCAGTTACCTAGCGGTGGACTACAATGAGCAGTTCTTC
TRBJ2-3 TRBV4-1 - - CASARLGPDTQYF TGCGCCAGCGCGCGACTAGGGCCAGATACGCAGTATTTT
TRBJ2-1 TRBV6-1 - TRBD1 CASSGQTGGSYNEQFF TGTGCCAGCAGTGGGCAGACAGGGGGCTCATACAATGAGCAGTTCTTC
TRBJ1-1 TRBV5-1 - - CASSLVPPGGAFF TGCGCCAGCAGCTTGGTTCCCCCCGGGGGAGCTTTCTTT
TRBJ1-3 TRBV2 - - CASSPQVSGNTIYF TGTGCCAGCAGTCCACAGGTCTCTGGAAACACCATATATTTT
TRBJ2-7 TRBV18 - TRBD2 CASSPGGGLSYEQYF TGTGCCAGCTCGCCCGGCGGGGGGCTATCCTACGAGCAGTACTTC
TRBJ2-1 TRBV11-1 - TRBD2 CASSSLAGDYNEQFF TGTGCCAGCAGCTCCCTAGCGGGGGACTACAATGAGCAGTTCTTC
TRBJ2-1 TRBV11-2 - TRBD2 CASSFLGLAGDYNEQFF TGTGCCAGCAGCTTCCTTGGACTAGCGGGGGATTACAATGAGCAGTTCTTC
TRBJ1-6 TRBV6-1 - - CASSEAGGALNSPLHF TGTGCCAGCAGTGAAGCGGGGGGGGCCCTAAATTCACCCCTCCACTTT
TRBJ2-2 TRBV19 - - CASSMWGDTGELFF TGTGCCAGTAGTATGTGGGGGGACACCGGGGAGCTGTTTTTT
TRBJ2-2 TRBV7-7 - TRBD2 CASSKTSGGLTGELFF TGTGCCAGCAGCAAAACTAGCGGGGGGCTCACCGGGGAGCTGTTTTTT
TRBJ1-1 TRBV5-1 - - CASSLLVENTEAFF TGCGCCAGCAGCTTGTTGGTAGAGAACACTGAAGCTTTCTTT
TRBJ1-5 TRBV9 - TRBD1 CASSSDREALQPQHF TGTGCCAGCAGCTCGGACAGGGAGGCCCTTCAGCCCCAGCATTTT
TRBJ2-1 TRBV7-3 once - CASSPYNEQFF TGTGCCAGCAGCCCGTACAATGAGCAGTTCTTC
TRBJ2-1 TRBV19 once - CASSPSGNEQFF TGTGCCAGTAGTCCATCAGGCAATGAGCAGTTCTTC
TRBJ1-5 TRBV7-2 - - CASSLRWGGNQPQHF TGTGCCAGCAGCTTACGATGGGGGGGAAATCAGCCCCAGCATTTT
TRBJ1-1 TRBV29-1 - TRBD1 CSAGQGLGTEAFF TGCAGCGCCGGACAGGGGCTTGGGACTGAAGCTTTCTTT
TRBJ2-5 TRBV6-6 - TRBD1 CATSTGIETQYF TGTGCCACTTCGACAGGGATAGAGACCCAGTACTTC
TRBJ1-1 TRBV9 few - CASSVNPDTEAFF TGTGCCAGCAGCGTAAACCCAGACACTGAAGCTTTCTTT
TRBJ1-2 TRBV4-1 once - CASSQDLLWGREYGYTF TGCGCCAGCAGCCAAGATCTACTCTGGGGGAGGGAATATGGCTACACCTTC
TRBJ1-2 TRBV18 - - CASSPPGGGYTF TGTGCCAGCTCACCACCGGGAGGCGGCTACACCTTC
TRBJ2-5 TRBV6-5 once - CASSFGGIGETQYF TGTGCCAGCAGTTTTGGAGGAATCGGGGAGACCCAGTACTTC
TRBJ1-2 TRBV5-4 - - CASSRQLSDYGYTF TGTGCCAGCAGCCGACAGCTTTCGGACTATGGCTACACCTTC
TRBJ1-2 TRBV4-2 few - CASSQDLRGGYTF TGTGCCAGCAGCCAAGATCTTAGGGGTGGCTACACCTTC
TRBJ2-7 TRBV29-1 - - CSAGGFGSYEQYF TGCAGCGCTGGGGGCTTTGGCTCCTACGAGCAGTACTTC
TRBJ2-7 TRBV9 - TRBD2 CASSGGRASHEQYF TGTGCCAGCAGCGGGGGGAGGGCATCCCACGAGCAGTACTTC
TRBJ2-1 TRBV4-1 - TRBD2 CASSPTGGPYNEQFF TGCGCCAGCAGCCCAACGGGGGGGCCCTACAATGAGCAGTTCTTC